This T cell receptor (beta chain) was recorded in a study of neurological immune-mediated disorders. The T cells used for sorted libraries numbered 1 million, either CD4+ or CD8+. Findings and limits, study-wide: The most TCR clonal expansion was seen in HTLV-1-associated myelopathy, whereas the least was seen in multiple sclerosis, below the level in healthy controls.

Worth noting for this clonotype: The antigen is undetermined.

TCRdb reprocessed the 5' RACE reads via MiXCR and lists one record per CDR3 protein. Counted here are approximately 50,000 distinct CDR3 sequences, around 5.3% occurring once; the ten biggest clones make up less than 1.5%. Looked up from germline, CDR1 is KGHSH and CDR2 is LQKENI. Trimming took 3 bases from V and 5 from J; bases not matched to a gene: 4. This CDR3 comprises 15 residues. Sequenced: CD4+ T cells from blood. The TCR originated in a woman under 30 with multiple sclerosis. The chain has TRBV18 and TRBJ1-2; 12 bases match TRBD1. CDR3 protein: CASSPGQGAAYGYTF. The CDR3 nucleotides are TGTGCCAGCTCACCGGGACAGGGGGCGGCTTATGGCTACACCTTC. The variable domain in full, completed from reference TRBV18 and TRBJ1-2, reads NAGVMQNPRHLVRRRGQEARLRCSPMKGHSHVYWYRQLPEEGLKFMVYLQKENIIDESGMPKERFSAEFPKEGPSILRIQQVVRGDSAAYFCASSPGQGAAYGYTFGSGTRLTVV.